This T cell receptor beta chain stems from a study of blood T cell repertoires in COVID-19. Study information: Sites across the United States, Italy and Spain contributed samples from acute and convalescent COVID-19. Nucleic acid was either cDNA or gDNA, and it came from T cells, B-cell-depleted T cells, or PBMCs.

Method: immunoSEQ multiplex PCR; TCRdb's copy keeps in-frame clones and lacks some. The sample gives roughly 110,000 clones, over 60% of which show up once; roughly 4% is in the top ten. The ends lost 4 bases at V and 4 bases at J; junction bases unmatched: 13. CDR1 LGHDT and CDR2 YNNKEL come from the germline V gene (reference sequence). The CDR3 has 18 residues. Sequences were obtained from peripheral blood. The J gene is TRBJ1-5, the V gene TRBV3-1 (or the pseudogene TRBV3-2); 10 bases are a match to TRBD1. The origin of this receptor is a man between 65 and 80 years old with acute or convalescent COVID-19. The CDR3 loop is CASSRSSGTGVGNQPQHF. CDR3 bases: TGTGCCAGCAGCCGATCGTCCGGGACAGGGGTGGGAAATCAGCCCCAGCATTTT.